Below are 3 T cell receptor beta chains sequenced from a single sample in a study of response to subunit inactivated influenza vaccine. TCRdb used MiXCR to reprocess the RT-PCR reads, holding one entry per CDR3 protein. The sample lists 650,000 to 800,000 distinct CDR3 sequences; around 13% were seen once. The sequenced sample was PBMCs from blood, obtained approximately 15 days before vaccination. The receptors here all came from a middle-aged man who received an inactivated influenza vaccine.

This clonotype came up a few times. The chain carries TRBV7-9 and TRBJ2-1; D ambiguous. Germline V gene sequence: CDR1 SEHNR, CDR2 FQNEAQ (reference sequence). The CDR3 spans 13 residues. Trimming left V 1 base short and J 8 bases short, with 9 bases between. Here the CDR3 DNA reads TGTGCCAGCAGCTTAGGGCAGCCCTATGAGCAGTTCTTC. It codes for CASSLGQPYEQFF.

There are a few counts of this clonotype. The gene calls are TRBV12-3 or TRBV12-4 and TRBJ1-6, with D unresolved. V was pared by 2 bases and J by 10 bases, with 6 bases between. The CDR3 contains 12 residues. Here the CDR3 DNA reads TGTGCCAGCAGTTTATTCCGATCACCCCTCCACTTT. Its translation is CASSLFRSPLHF.

This clonotype was seen ten or more times. The J gene is TRBJ1-5, the V gene TRBV11-2; D remains unclear. The germline V gene has CDR1 SGHAT and CDR2 FQNNGV. This CDR3 is 13 amino acids long. V shed 2 bases and J shed 5 bases, with 7 bases lying between them. CDR3 region: CASSLNWDQPQHF. CDR3 bases: TGTGCCAGCAGCTTAAATTGGGATCAGCCCCAGCATTTT. The complete variable domain, with remaining parts taken from reference TRBV11-2 and TRBJ1-5, reads EAGVAQSPRYKIIEKRQSVAFWCNPISGHATLYWYQQILGQGPKLLIQFQNNGVVDDSQLPKDRFSAERLKGVDSTLKIQPAKLEDSAVYLCASSLNWDQPQHFGDGTRLSIL.